The 4 T cell receptor beta chains below come from one sample, sequenced in a study of vaccination and CD4 T cells after COVID-19. What these receptors recognize is not known. Treatment denoted: approximately 9-day PBMC culture with coronavirus spike peptide pools or control peptides (ViraFEST assay). The unexposed donor's CD4+ T cells were collected before the COVID-19 pandemic (2011-2018). Sequence data for DNA of cultured CD4+ T cells were generated by the Oncomine TCR Beta short-read assay. MiXCR, run by TCRdb on the PCR reads, gives a single entry per CDR3 protein. The sample holds about 7,600 distinct CDR3 sequences; approximately 49% are singletons and the top ten take approximately 19%. The sample comprised CD4+ T cells from blood, cultured in vitro. The receptors derive from a human donor in good health.

This clonotype was recorded a few times. The chain recombines TRBV6-1 with TRBJ1-3; D gene ambiguous. Germline CDR1 reads MNHNS; CDR2 reads SASEGT. Trimming pared 0 bases from V and 7 bases from J, leaving 7 bases between. This CDR3 region has 13 residues. The CDR3 loop is CASSEAQWNTIYF. In DNA form, the CDR3 reads TGTGCCAGCAGTGAAGCCCAGTGGAACACCATATATTTT.

This chain joins TRBV5-1 and TRBJ1-2; 7 positions agree with TRBD1. The CDR3 has 14 residues. The V gene end was trimmed by 0 bases and the J gene end by 5 bases; junction bases not matched to a gene: 4. Per the germline V gene, CDR1 is SGHRS and CDR2 is YFSETQ. CDR3 sequence: CASSLDRGGYGYTF. The CDR3, as DNA: TGCGCCAGCAGCTTGGACAGGGGTGGGTATGGCTACACCTTC.

This clonotype was detected a few times. The chain joins TRBV20-1 to TRBJ2-5; TRBD2 aligns across 8 bases. This CDR3 spans 15 amino acids. CDR1 DFQATT and CDR2 SNEGSKA come from the germline V gene (reference sequence). Germline trimming cut 5 bases from V and 3 bases from J; bases unmatched to any gene: 11. CDR3 loop: CSAEGAGGGKETQYF. For the CDR3, the DNA is TGCAGTGCTGAGGGAGCCGGCGGGGGGAAAGAGACCCAGTACTTC.

V gene TRBV19 combines with J gene TRBJ2-3, with TRBD2 identical over 8 bases. Germline CDR1 LNHDA, CDR2 SQIVND (reference sequence). The CDR3 consists of 17 residues. V shed 4 bases, J shed 0 bases, and the junction held 9 bases outside the gene matches. Here the CDR3 reads CASSKREGALSTDTQYF. CDR3 DNA: TGTGCCAGTAGTAAACGGGAGGGAGCGCTTAGCACAGATACGCAGTATTTT. Full variable domain (rest looked up from reference TRBV19 and TRBJ2-3): DGGITQSPKYLFRKEGQNVTLSCEQNLNHDAMYWYRQDPGQGLRLIYYSQIVNDFQKGDIAEGYSVSREKKESFPLTVTSAQKNPTAFYLCASSKREGALSTDTQYFGPGTRLTVL.